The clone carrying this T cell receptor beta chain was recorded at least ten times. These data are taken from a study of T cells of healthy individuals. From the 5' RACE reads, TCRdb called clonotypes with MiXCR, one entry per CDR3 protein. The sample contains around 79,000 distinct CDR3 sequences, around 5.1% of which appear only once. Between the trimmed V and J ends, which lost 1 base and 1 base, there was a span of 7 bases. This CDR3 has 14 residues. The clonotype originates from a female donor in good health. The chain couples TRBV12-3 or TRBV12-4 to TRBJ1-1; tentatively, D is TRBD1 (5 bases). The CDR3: CASSLDTGNTEAFF. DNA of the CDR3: TGTGCCAGCAGTTTAGATACAGGGAACACTGAAGCTTTCTTT.